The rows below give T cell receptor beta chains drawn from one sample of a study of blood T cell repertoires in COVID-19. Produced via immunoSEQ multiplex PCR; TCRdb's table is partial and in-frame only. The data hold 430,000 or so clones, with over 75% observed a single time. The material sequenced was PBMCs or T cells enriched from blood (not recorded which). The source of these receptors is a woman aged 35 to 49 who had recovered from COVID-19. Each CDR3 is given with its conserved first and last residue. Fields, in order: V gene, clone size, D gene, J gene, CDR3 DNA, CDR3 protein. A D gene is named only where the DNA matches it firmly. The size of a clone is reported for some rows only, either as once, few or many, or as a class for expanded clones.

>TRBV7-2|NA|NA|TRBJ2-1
TGTGCCAGCAGCTTATTAGGCCAGGGTCACAATGAGCAGTTCTTC
CASSLLGQGHNEQFF
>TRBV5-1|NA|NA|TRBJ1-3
TGCGCCAGCAGCTTGGACGGGGATCCCTCTGGAAACACCATATATTTT
CASSLDGDPSGNTIYF
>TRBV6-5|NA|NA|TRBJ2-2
TGTGCCAGCAAAGAGGAGCCTTTAAACACCGGGGAGCTGTTTTTT
CASKEEPLNTGELFF
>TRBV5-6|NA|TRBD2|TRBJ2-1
TGTGCCAGCAGTTCCGCCCTTAGCGGGAGGGGGAATGAGCAGTTCTTC
CASSSALSGRGNEQFF
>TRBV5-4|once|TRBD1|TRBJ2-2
TGTGCCAGCAGGATCGACAGGGGGCCCGGGGAGCTGTTTTTT
CASRIDRGPGELFF
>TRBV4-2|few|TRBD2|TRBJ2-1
TGTGCCAGCAGCCAAGTCGTAGCGGGAGGGCTTAATGAGCAGTTCTTC
CASSQVVAGGLNEQFF
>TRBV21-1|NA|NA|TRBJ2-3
TGTGCCAGCAGCTCCTTAGCGGGGTTGAGCACAGATACGCAGTATTTT
CASSSLAGLSTDTQYF
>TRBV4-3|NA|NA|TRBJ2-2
TGCGCCAGCAGCCAAGATTTGAGGAGTTCCGGCACCGGGGAGCTGTTTTTT
CASSQDLRSSGTGELFF
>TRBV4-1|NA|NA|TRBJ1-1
TGCGCCAGCAGCCAAGGTTTAGGGGGATGGACTGAAGCTTTCTTT
CASSQGLGGWTEAFF
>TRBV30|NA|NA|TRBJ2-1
TGTGCCTGGAGTGTCGAGAATTACAATGAGCAGTTCTTC
CAWSVENYNEQFF
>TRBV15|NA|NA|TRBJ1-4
TGTGCCACCAGCAGAGTGCCCGGGACAACTAATGAAAAACTGTTTTTT
CATSRVPGTTNEKLFF
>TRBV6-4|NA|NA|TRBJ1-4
TGTGCCAGCAGCCCCCATAGTAATGAAAAACTGTTTTTT
CASSPHSNEKLFF
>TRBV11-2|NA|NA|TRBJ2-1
TGTGCCAGCAGCTTACTCAGCAATGAGCAGTTCTTC
CASSLLSNEQFF
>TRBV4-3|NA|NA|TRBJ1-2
TGCGCCAGCAGCCAAGATGGCTGGGGGGAGTACGGCTACACCTTC
CASSQDGWGEYGYTF
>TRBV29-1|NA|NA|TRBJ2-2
TGCAGCGGGAGGATGAACACCGGGGAGCTGTTTTTT
CSGRMNTGELFF
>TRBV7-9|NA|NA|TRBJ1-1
TGTGCCAGCAGCGAAGGGACATTCGACGCTGAAGCTTTCTTT
CASSEGTFDAEAFF
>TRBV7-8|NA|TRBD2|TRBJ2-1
TGTGCCAGCAGCTTAGGCGTAGCGGGAGGGCCTGGTGAGCAGTTCTTC
CASSLGVAGGPGEQFF
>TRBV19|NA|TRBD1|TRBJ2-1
TGTGCCAGTAGTATCGCCCCCCTAGGGACAGGAACGACCAATGAGCAGTTCTTC
CASSIAPLGTGTTNEQFF
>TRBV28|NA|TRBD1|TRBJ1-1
TGTGCCAGCAGTTCCCGGGACAGGGGCATGAACACTGAAGCTTTCTTT
CASSSRDRGMNTEAFF
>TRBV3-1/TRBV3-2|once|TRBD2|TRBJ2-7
TGTGCCAGCAGCCGCGGGACTAGCGGGAGGGGGACCTACGAGCAGTACTTC
CASSRGTSGRGTYEQYF
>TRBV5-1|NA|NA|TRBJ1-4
TGCGCCAGCAGCTTGTATGGGGGGAAAAATGAAAAACTGTTTTTT
CASSLYGGKNEKLFF
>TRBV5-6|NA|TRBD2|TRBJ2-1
TGTGCCAGCAGCGTACTAGCGAGCTACAATGAGCAGTTCTTC
CASSVLASYNEQFF
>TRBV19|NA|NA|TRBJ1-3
TGTGCCAGTAGTATAGTCGGGGACTCTGGAAACACCATATATTTT
CASSIVGDSGNTIYF
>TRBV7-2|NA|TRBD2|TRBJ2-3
TGTGCCAGCAGCCCTCGGCGGGAGGTAGGCACAGATACGCAGTATTTT
CASSPRREVGTDTQYF
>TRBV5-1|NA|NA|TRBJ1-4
TGCGCCAGCATAGCAGGGGATCGGGCCTTTTGGGAAAAACTGTTTTTT
CASIAGDRAFWEKLFF
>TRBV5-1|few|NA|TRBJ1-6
TGCGCCAGCAGAGAGGAAAATTCACCCCTCCACTTT
CASREENSPLHF
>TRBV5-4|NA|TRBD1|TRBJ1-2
TGTGCCAGCAGCTTACAGGGGGCCGGGTTAGGCTACACCTTC
CASSLQGAGLGYTF
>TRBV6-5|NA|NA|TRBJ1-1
TGTGCCAGCAGTTACTCGGGGGCTGCTTTAAACACTGAAGCTTTCTTT
CASSYSGAALNTEAFF
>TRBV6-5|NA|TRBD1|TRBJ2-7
TGTGCCAGTACCCCCGGGACAGGCTCCTACGAGCAGTACTTC
CASTPGTGSYEQYF
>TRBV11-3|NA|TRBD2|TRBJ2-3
TGTGCCAGCAGCACCCGACTAGCGGGATTCACAGATACGCAGTATTTT
CASSTRLAGFTDTQYF
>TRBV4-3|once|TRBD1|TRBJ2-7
TGCGCCAGCTCCACCACAGGGGGCGAGCAGTACTTC
CASSTTGGEQYF
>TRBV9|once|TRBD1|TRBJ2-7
TGTGCCAGCAGCGTAGCTGGTAGACAGGGTTACGGCGAGCAGTACTTC
CASSVAGRQGYGEQYF
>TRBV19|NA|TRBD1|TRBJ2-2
TGTGCCAGTACCACGACAGGGGACACCGGGGAGCTGTTTTTT
CASTTTGDTGELFF
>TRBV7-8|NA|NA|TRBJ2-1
TGTGCCAGCAGCTTTACCTACAATGAGCAGTTCTTC
CASSFTYNEQFF
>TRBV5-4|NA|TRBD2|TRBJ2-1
TGTGCCAGCAGCTTGGTACTAGCGGGAGGCGGTGAGCAGTTCTTC
CASSLVLAGGGEQFF
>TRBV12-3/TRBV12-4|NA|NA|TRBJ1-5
TGTGCCAGCAGTTTTGGAGGCAATCAGCCCCAGCATTTT
CASSFGGNQPQHF
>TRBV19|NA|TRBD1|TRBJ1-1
TGTGCCAGTAGTCCAGGGACAGGCCCTTCGGATGAAGCTTTCTTT
CASSPGTGPSDEAFF
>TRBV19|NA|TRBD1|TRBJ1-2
TGTGCCAGTAGTATAGATCTTGGGACAGGGTCTGGCTATGGCTACACCTTC
CASSIDLGTGSGYGYTF
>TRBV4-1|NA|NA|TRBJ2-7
TGCGCCAGCAGCCCCGAGGCTATTCACGAGCAGTACTTC
CASSPEAIHEQYF